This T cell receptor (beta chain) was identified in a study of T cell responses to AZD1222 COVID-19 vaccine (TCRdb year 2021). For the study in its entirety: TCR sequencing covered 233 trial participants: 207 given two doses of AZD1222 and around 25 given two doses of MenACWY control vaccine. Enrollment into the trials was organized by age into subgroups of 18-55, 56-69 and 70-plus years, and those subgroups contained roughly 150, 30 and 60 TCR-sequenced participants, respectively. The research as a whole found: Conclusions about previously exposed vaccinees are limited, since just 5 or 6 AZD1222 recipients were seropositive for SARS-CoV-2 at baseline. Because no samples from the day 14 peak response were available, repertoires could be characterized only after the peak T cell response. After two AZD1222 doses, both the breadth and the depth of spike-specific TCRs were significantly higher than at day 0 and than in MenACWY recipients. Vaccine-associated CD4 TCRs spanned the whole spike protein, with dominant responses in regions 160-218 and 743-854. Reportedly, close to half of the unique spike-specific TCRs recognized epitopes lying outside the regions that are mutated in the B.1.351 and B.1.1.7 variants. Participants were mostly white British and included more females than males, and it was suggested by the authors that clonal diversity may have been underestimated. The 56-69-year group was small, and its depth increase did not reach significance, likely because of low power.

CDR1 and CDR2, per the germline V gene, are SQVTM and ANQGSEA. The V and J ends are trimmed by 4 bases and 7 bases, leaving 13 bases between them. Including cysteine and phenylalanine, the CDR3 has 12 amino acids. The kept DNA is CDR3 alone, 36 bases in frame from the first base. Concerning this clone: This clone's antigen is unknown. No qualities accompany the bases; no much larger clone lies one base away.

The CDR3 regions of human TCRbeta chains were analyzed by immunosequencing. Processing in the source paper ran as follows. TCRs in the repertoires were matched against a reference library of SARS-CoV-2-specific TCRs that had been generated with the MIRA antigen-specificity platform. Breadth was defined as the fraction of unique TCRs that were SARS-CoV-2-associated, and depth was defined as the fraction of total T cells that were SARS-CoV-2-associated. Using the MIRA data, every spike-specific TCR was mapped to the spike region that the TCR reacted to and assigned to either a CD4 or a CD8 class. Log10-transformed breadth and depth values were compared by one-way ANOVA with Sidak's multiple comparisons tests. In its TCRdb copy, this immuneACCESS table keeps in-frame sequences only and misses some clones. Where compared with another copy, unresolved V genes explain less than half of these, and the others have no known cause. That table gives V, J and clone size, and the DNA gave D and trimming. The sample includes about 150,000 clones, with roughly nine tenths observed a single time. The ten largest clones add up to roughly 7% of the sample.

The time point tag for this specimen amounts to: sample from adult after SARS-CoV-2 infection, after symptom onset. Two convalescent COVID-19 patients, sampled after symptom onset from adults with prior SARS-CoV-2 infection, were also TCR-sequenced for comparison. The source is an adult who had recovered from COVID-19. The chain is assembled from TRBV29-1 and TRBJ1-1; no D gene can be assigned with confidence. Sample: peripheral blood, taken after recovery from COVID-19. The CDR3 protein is CSVVQDGGEAFF. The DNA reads TGCAGCGTTGTTCAGGACGGAGGTGAAGCTTTCTTT.